This entry features one T cell receptor beta chain sequence. This entry comes from a study of graft-versus-host responses after intestinal transplantation. The authors processed graft tissue to release intraepithelial and lamina propria lymphocytes. Profiled with immunoSEQ multiplex PCR; TCRdb holds only in-frame clones, not every one. The sample holds tens of thousands of clones; about three quarters are singletons and the top ten take less than 4%. CDR3 length equals 17 residues. Trimming took 2 bases from V and 6 from J; bases not matched to a gene: 9. The germline gives CDR1 KGHSY, CDR2 FQNENV. This TCR was recovered from a human patient who received an intestinal transplant, so some T cells may come from the graft donor. Source: ileum tissue, taken 98 days after intestinal transplantation. The J gene is TRBJ1-6, the V gene TRBV16, with 8 nucleotides matching TRBD1. Here the CDR3 DNA reads TGTGCCAGCAGCCAACCCGTTCAGGGGGCAGGTAATTCACCCCTCCACTTT. Translation: CASSQPVQGAGNSPLHF.